This T cell receptor beta chain was identified in a study of Ad26.COV2.S vaccination and SARS-CoV-2 variants (dated by TCRdb to the early 2020s). Notes on the research overall: Donors in the vaccine arm were drawn from COV1001, a phase I-IIa trial of Ad26.COV2.S in healthy adults that was multicentre, randomized, double-blind and placebo-controlled. Dosing of Ad26.COV2.S was intramuscular, at either 5x10^10 or 1x10^11 viral particles, delivered as one shot or as two shots spaced 56 days apart. Sequencing of the TCRbeta repertoire served to evaluate the specificity and breadth of SARS-CoV-2-reactive T cell receptors following Ad26.COV2.S vaccination. The TCR-sequenced set comprised approximately 32 samples: some 20 Ad26.COV2.S vaccine recipients, 5 placebo recipients and 8 SARS-CoV-2 convalescent individuals. Trial participants were randomized into five groups of five, in which low-dose or high-dose Ad26.COV2.S was given once or twice, or placebo was given on both occasions. Investigators remained blinded to trial group allocation during experiments and outcome assessment.

The immunoSEQ Assay was used to sequence TCRbeta CDR3 regions. After extraction, genomic DNA underwent amplification by bias-controlled multiplex PCR, followed by high-throughput sequencing. Regarding the original processing steps: To quantify the absolute abundance of each unique TCRbeta CDR3 region, sequences were collapsed and filtered. T cell fraction was estimated by normalizing TCRbeta template counts to usable DNA, which was measured by amplifying reference genes present in all nucleated cells. Repertoire TCRs were annotated as SARS-CoV-2-specific by exact matching of V gene, CDR3 amino acid sequence and J gene to a known reactive TCR set. The reference SARS-CoV-2 TCR set was obtained from MIRA and was filtered for enrichment in COVID-19-positive ImmuneCODE repertoires, whereby public or cross-reactive TCRs were removed. Based on the MIRA antigens, annotated TCRs were further analysed at the level of specific ORF or position within ORF. Breadth was defined as annotated unique rearrangements over total unique productive rearrangements; depth was the summed frequency of those rearrangements. TCR breadth was compared between groups using two-sided Wilcoxon rank-sum tests. TCRdb retrieved this table from immuneACCESS and kept in-frame rearrangements only. Not all clones are present; in checked studies, unresolved V genes account for under half, and no reason is known for the remainder. That table is the source of V, J and clone size, and D and trimming were worked out from the DNA. This sample has around 450,000 clones in its table, and 88% of those were observed once. The top ten clones comprise roughly 4% of the sample.

The treatment or condition tag for this specimen amounts to: about 20 received Ad26.COV2.S at low or high dose, single or two shots; a few received placebo; per-sample allocation not given. For vaccine and placebo recipients, repertoires were sequenced using samples collected on day 63 after the first injection. Between 29 July and 7 August 2020, Cohort 1b enrolled some 25 adults aged 18-55 years at one site in Boston, USA. Ad26.COV2.S consisted of a replication-incompetent adenovirus type 26 vector by which a prefusion-stabilized SARS-CoV-2 spike protein from the original Wuhan strain was expressed. Points the paper makes about the study in general: Comparing responses between vaccine doses or regimens was not something the study was powered to do. The authors noted that the TCR breadth and depth analyses may have underestimated total T cell responses. Vaccine and placebo recipients had comparable non-spike TCR breadth, which fits with the vaccine containing only spike. After vaccination, spike-specific CD8+ and CD4+ T cell responses were reported to show substantial breadth. Ad26.COV2.S recipients had higher spike-specific TCR breadth than placebo recipients (P = 0.0014).

With respect to this clone: Its antigen is still unknown. The input lacks base qualities; no much larger clone sits a single base away.

The receptor comes from a person aged 18-60 years who received the Ad26.COV2.S COVID-19 vaccine or a placebo. This specimen was peripheral blood, taken in a trial of Ad26.COV2.S vaccine versus placebo.

The nucleotide sequence is TGCAGCGTTGGCCCCCCGACAGGGAAGAGGCCCACAGATACGCAGTATTTT. Its protein is CSVGPPTGKRPTDTQYF. Recombination linked TRBV29-1 to TRBJ2-3; 7 central nucleotides agree with TRBD1. The CDR3 spans 17 residues, from the cysteine through the phenylalanine. Here the CDR3 DNA is all that survives: 51 bases in frame from base 1. At the junction V is shortened by 4 bases and J by 2 bases; bases outside the gene matches: 15. The germline V gene provides CDR1 SQVTM and CDR2 ANQGSEA.